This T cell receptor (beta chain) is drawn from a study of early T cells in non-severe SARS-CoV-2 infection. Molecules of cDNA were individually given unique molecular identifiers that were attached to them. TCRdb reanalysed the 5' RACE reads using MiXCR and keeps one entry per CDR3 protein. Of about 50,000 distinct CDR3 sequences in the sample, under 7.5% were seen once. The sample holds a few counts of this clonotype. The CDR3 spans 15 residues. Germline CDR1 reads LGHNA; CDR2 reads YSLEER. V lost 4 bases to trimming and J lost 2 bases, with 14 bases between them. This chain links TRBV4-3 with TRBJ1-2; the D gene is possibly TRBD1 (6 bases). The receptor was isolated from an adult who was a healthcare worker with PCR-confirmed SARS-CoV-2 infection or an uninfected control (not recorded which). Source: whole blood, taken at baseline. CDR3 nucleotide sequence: TGCGCCAGCAGCCGAAACAGGGTGGGAAACTATGGCTACACCTTC. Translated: CASSRNRVGNYGYTF.